The 25 T cell receptor beta chains below all came from one sample that was sequenced in a study of CD4 and CD8 cells across lung adenocarcinoma regions. TCRdb passed the PCR reads through MiXCR, listing each CDR3 protein once. The sample has fewer than 20,000 distinct CDR3 sequences; 51% are singletons. The sequencing input was CD8+ T cells from the center of a lung tumor. Receptors were obtained from a female donor with lung adenocarcinoma. The CD4 and CD8 labels of this study may be unreliable.

This sequence joins TRBV7-3 and TRBJ2-1, with D tentatively TRBD2 (6 bases). Per germline, CDR1 SGHTA and CDR2 FQGTGA. The CDR3 sequence is 15 residues long. Deletions cut 2 bases from V and 8 bases from J, with 16 bases between. The CDR3 loop reads CASSLGGSTVDEQFF. The CDR3, as DNA: TGTGCCAGCAGCTTAGGGGGGTCTACAGTGGATGAGCAGTTCTTC.

This clonotype was seen many times. V is TRBV6-1 and J is TRBJ1-2; the match to TRBD1 covers 8 bases. The CDR3 is made up of 14 amino acids. The trim removed 6 bases at V and 4 bases at J, leaving 7 bases unmatched. Germline V gene lookup returns CDR1 MNHNS and CDR2 SASEGT. The CDR3 loop is CASRPPGQAYGYTF. In DNA form, the CDR3 reads TGTGCCAGCAGACCTCCGGGACAGGCCTATGGCTACACCTTC.

The chain uses TRBV6-1 and TRBJ2-1; D possibly uses TRBD1 or TRBD2 (5 bases each). Germline assignment: CDR1 MNHNS and CDR2 SASEGT. Deletions cut 3 bases from V and 6 bases from J, with 18 bases between. The CDR3 runs to 16 residues. CDR3 sequence (DNA): TGTGCCAGCAGTGATAATCGGGGACCCAATAGCAATGAGCAGTTCTTC. It is translated as CASSDNRGPNSNEQFF.

The chain combines TRBV3-1 with TRBJ2-1; 9 nucleotides agree with TRBD2. The CDR3 is 15 amino acids. Germline V gives CDR1 LGHDT, CDR2 YNNKEL (reference sequence). V was pared by 1 base and J by 6 bases, with 4 bases of the junction left unmatched. The DNA for the CDR3 is TGTGCCAGCAGCCAAGGTAGCGGGGGCCCCAATGAGCAGTTCTTC. Amino acids: CASSQGSGGPNEQFF.

The chain joins TRBV6-1 to TRBJ2-1; D gene unclear. This CDR3 spans 14 amino acids. V dropped 6 bases and J dropped 0 bases, with 9 bases sitting between them. Germline CDR1 and CDR2: MNHNS and SASEGT. This chain's CDR3 is CASRRQVSYNEQFF. DNA of the CDR3: TGTGCCAGCAGAAGACAAGTCTCCTACAATGAGCAGTTCTTC.

The table lists this clonotype with a few counts. This chain uses TRBV6-1 with TRBJ2-5, with a weak D call TRBD2 (6 bases). The DNA end is more similar to TRBJ2-7, so the J call may be wrong. Germline lookup yields CDR1 MNHNS and CDR2 SASEGT. CDR3 length equals 15 residues. The CDR3 sequence is CASSEGAGWTYEQYF. Here the CDR3 DNA reads TGTGCCAGCAGTGAAGGGGCGGGGTGGACCTACGAGCAGTACTTC.

This clonotype was found a few times. This CDR3 is CASSAATSYEQYF. CDR3 coding DNA: TGTGCCAGCAGCGCTGCCACTTCCTACGAGCAGTACTTC. J is TRBJ2-7 and V is TRBV9; D is unclear. The CDR3 runs to 13 residues. Trimming cost V 3 bases and J 1 base, with 8 bases left between them. The V gene's germline CDR1 is SGDLS and CDR2 YYNGEE.

This clonotype was seen a few times. V and J are TRBV5-6 and TRBJ2-7, with D tentatively TRBD2 (5 bases). Trimming removed 1 base from V and 2 bases from J, with 10 bases in between. This CDR3 has 14 amino acids. From germline, CDR1 is SGHDT and CDR2 YYEEEE. As DNA, the CDR3 is TGTGCCAGCAGCTTGTCTGCGGGCACCTACGAGCAGTACTTC. It is translated as CASSLSAGTYEQYF.

The J gene is TRBJ2-7, the V gene TRBV6-1, with D uncertain. The V end lost 4 bases, the J end lost 1 base, and 8 bases lay between the germline ends. The CDR3 sequence is 13 residues long. Germline-derived CDR1 and CDR2 are MNHNS and SASEGT. In DNA form, the CDR3 reads TGTGCCAGCAGTGTAAAGGGTTCCTACGAGCAGTACTTC. Protein sequence: CASSVKGSYEQYF.

The chain employs TRBV6-1 and TRBJ2-4; D possibly uses TRBD1 or TRBD2 (5 bases each). The CDR3 has 17 residues. Germline CDR1 is MNHNS and CDR2 is SASEGT. Trimming removed 3 bases from V and 13 bases from J, with 28 bases in between. This CDR3 reads CASSEGRERQDLNTQYF. The CDR3 coding sequence is TGTGCCAGCAGTGAGGGGCGCGAGCGGCAGGACTTAAACACCCAGTACTTC.

This clonotype has at least ten counts. J is TRBJ2-1 and V is TRBV6-2 or TRBV6-3; maybe TRBD2 (6 bases). The DNA end is more similar to TRBJ2-7, so the J call may be wrong. Germline loops: CDR1 MNHEY, CDR2 SVGEGT. The CDR3 totals 14 residues. CDR3 loop: CASIPRGLAYEQYF. CDR3 bases: TGTGCCAGCATTCCCCGGGGGTTAGCCTACGAGCAGTACTTC.

In nucleotides, the CDR3 is TGTGCCAGCAGACTCGGGACTAGCGGGAGAGCCTATTTCTTC. Amino acid sequence: CASRLGTSGRAYFF. The chain carries TRBV6-5 and TRBJ2-1; 14 nucleotides agree with TRBD2. CDR1 and CDR2 (germline): MNHEY, SVGAGI. The trim removed 6 bases at V and 16 bases at J, leaving 11 bases unmatched. CDR3 length: 14 residues.

CDR3 bases: TGTGCCAGCAGTGCCAGAACAGGGGGGGGCACCGGGACGCTGTTTTTT. It translates to CASSARTGGGTGTLFF. V gene TRBV6-1 combines with J gene TRBJ2-2; a weak D match, TRBD1 (8 bases). The CDR3 extends over 16 amino acids. Germline loops: CDR1 MNHNS, CDR2 SASEGT. V was trimmed by 4 bases and J by 13 bases, leaving 25 bases between them.

Of note for this clonotype: The junction does not match germline at one end; this may be a read error. The chain uses TRBV4-1 and TRBJ2-3; the D is unclear. The CDR3 runs to 14 residues. CDR1 is MGHRA and CDR2 is YSYEKL in the germline V gene. The CDR3 bases are TGCGCCAGCAGCCAGAACTTACAGACCGATACTCAGTTTTTT. It is translated as CASSQNLQTDTQFF.

This clonotype was counted at least ten times. This chain links TRBV6-1 with TRBJ2-3, with TRBD2 identical over 10 bases. Unmatched junction bases numbered 6, after V lost 5 bases and J lost 4 bases. The CDR3 runs 15 residues. Germline V gene data show CDR1 as MNHNS and CDR2 as SASEGT. In nucleotides, the CDR3 is TGTGCCAGCAGTCCGAGCGGGGGGGGACCAGATACGCAGTATTTT. It translates to CASSPSGGGPDTQYF.

The chain is built from TRBV10-3 and TRBJ2-1, with D uncertain. The end of the DNA fits TRBJ2-7 better, so the J call may be wrong. CDR3 length: 13 amino acids. CDR1 and CDR2 from the germline V gene are ENHRY and SYGVKD. CDR3 nucleotide sequence: TGTGCCACCTGTCCTGGGTCCTACAATGAGCAGTACTTC. Translation gives CATCPGSYNEQYF.

This rearrangement joins TRBV7-2 to TRBJ2-5; possible D gene TRBD1, 6 bases. The V end lost 2 bases, the J end lost 1 base, and 14 bases lay between the germline ends. Germline-derived CDR1 and CDR2 are SGHTA and FQGNSA. The CDR3 totals 16 residues. DNA for the CDR3: TGTGCCAGCAGCTTATTGGGGGCAACCCCCCAAGAGACCCAGTACTTC. Its protein is CASSLLGATPQETQYF.

This clonotype was recorded a few times. J is TRBJ2-2 and V is TRBV6-1; unclear D gene. V was cut by 6 bases and J by 0 bases, with 5 bases left in between. This CDR3 contains 13 residues. CDR1 is MNHNS and CDR2 is SASEGT in the germline V gene. CDR3 region: CASRGANTGELFF. As DNA, the CDR3 is TGTGCCAGCAGGGGCGCGAACACCGGGGAGCTGTTTTTT.

The gene calls are TRBV14 and TRBJ2-7, with 10 bases aligning to TRBD1. The J segment lost 6 bases and the V segment lost 2 bases, leaving 10 bases of the junction unmatched. The CDR3 spans 16 residues. From germline, CDR1 is SGHDN and CDR2 FVKESK. CDR3 sequence (DNA): TGTGCCAGCAGCCAAAGTATCGGGACAGGGGAATCCGAGCAGTACTTC. As protein: CASSQSIGTGESEQYF.

This clonotype showed up many times. The chain combines TRBV7-2 with TRBJ1-4, with a weak D call TRBD1 (5 bases). The V and J ends lost 4 bases and 4 bases respectively, with 10 bases between them. This CDR3 comprises 14 residues. CDR1 and CDR2 from the germline V gene are SGHTA and FQGNSA. The CDR3, as DNA: TGTGCCAGCAGCTGGTCGGGGGGTAATGAAAAACTGTTTTTT. This sequence encodes CASSWSGGNEKLFF.

This clonotype showed up just once. The chain joins TRBV25-1 to TRBJ2-5, with TRBD2 as a possible D gene (7 bases). Germline CDR1 and CDR2: MGHDK and SYGVNS. The CDR3 is made up of 16 amino acids. V lost 8 bases, J lost 4 bases, and 23 bases lay in between. Written as DNA, the CDR3 is TGTGCCAGCGGGGGACGCGGGGGCTGTGACCCAGAGACCCAGTACTTC. The encoded protein is CASGGRGGCDPETQYF.

The chain recombines TRBV3-1 with TRBJ2-1; D is perhaps TRBD2 (6 bases). The J call may be faulty, since TRBJ2-7 better matches the DNA end. The germline V gene has CDR1 LGHDT and CDR2 YNNKEL (reference sequence). The CDR3 consists of 16 residues. The CDR3 DNA sequence: TGTGCCAGCAGCCCAATAGGAAATGGAGGGACCTACGAGCAGTACTTC. It is translated as CASSPIGNGGTYEQYF.

The rearrangement uses TRBV4-2 and TRBJ1-2; no firm D call. Germline V gives CDR1 LGHNA, CDR2 YNFKEQ. V was shortened by 2 bases and J by 4 bases, with 14 bases between the two germline ends. The CDR3 is 15 amino acids. The CDR3 DNA sequence: TGTGCCAGCAGCCAATCGGTAACAGATCTCTATGGCTACACCTTC. Protein sequence: CASSQSVTDLYGYTF.

This clonotype was detected a few times. This chain joins TRBV7-2 and TRBJ2-1; no clear D gene. The better agreement between TRBJ2-7 and the DNA end casts doubt on the J call. CDR1 is SGHTA and CDR2 is FQGNSA in the germline V gene. CDR3 length equals 11 residues. CDR3 region: CASSPAYEQYF. In DNA form, the CDR3 reads TGTGCCAGCAGCCCGGCCTACGAGCAGTACTTC.

This chain uses TRBV6-1 with TRBJ2-1; TRBD2 agrees at 7 bases. The CDR3 has 16 residues. V trimming: 5 bases; J trimming: 4 bases; junction bases outside the gene matches: 11. Germline assignment: CDR1 MNHNS and CDR2 SASEGT. The CDR3 DNA follows: TGTGCCAGCAGTAGTTCCCAGGGACTACCGTACAATGAGCAGTTCTTC. Protein sequence: CASSSSQGLPYNEQFF.